Presented here are 24 T cell receptor beta chains from one specimen sequenced in a study of T-cell memory formation after mild COVID-19. MiXCR was run by TCRdb on the 5' RACE reads, yielding one entry per CDR3 protein. The sample records a few hundred thousand distinct CDR3 sequences, 16% being singletons. The material sequenced was PBMCs or a T cell subset sorted from them (not recorded which). The receptors here all came from a man between 18 and 29 years old who had mild COVID-19 (a few samples of this study predate the infection). Cell type and time point are not known.

This clonotype was recorded only once. This chain links TRBV7-9 with TRBJ1-2, with D uncertain. V gave up 5 bases and J gave up 4 bases, with 17 bases separating them. Germline CDR1 is SEHNR and CDR2 is FQNEAQ (reference sequence). There are 15 residues in the CDR3. The CDR3 region has the DNA TGTGCCAGCAGCCCGGGGTGGGGAACGAGCTATGGCTACACCTTC. The encoded protein is CASSPGWGTSYGYTF.

This clonotype was observed a few times. The chain uses TRBV5-1 and TRBJ1-1; D not certain. This CDR3 comprises 15 residues. CDR1 is SGHRS and CDR2 is YFSETQ in the germline V gene. The V end was cut by 1 base, the J end by 1 base, with 11 bases between. The CDR3 region is CASSLLAQPNTEAFF. CDR3 in DNA: TGCGCCAGCAGCTTGTTGGCTCAACCGAACACTGAAGCTTTCTTT.

This clonotype has just a few counts. The gene calls are TRBV5-1 and TRBJ1-4, with D unresolved. The length of the CDR3 is 16 residues. With 4 bases removed from V and 7 bases from J, the gap between germline ends came to 20 bases. Germline V gene data show CDR1 as SGHRS and CDR2 as YFSETQ. This chain's CDR3 is CASSRTGPGEGEKLFF. CDR3 nucleotides: TGCGCCAGCAGCCGTACTGGTCCCGGCGAAGGTGAAAAACTGTTTTTT.

The sample holds many counts of this clonotype. The chain uses TRBV7-2 and TRBJ1-2, with TRBD1 matching 7 bases. The CDR3 runs 13 residues. CDR1 and CDR2 (germline): SGHTA, FQGNSA. V lost 5 bases, J lost 2 bases, and 2 bases stayed unmatched. The CDR3 sequence: CASSPGQNYGYTF. In nucleotides, the CDR3 is TGTGCCAGCAGCCCGGGACAGAACTATGGCTACACCTTC.

V usage is TRBV27 and J usage is TRBJ1-5, with no clear D. Trimming removed 2 bases from V and 5 bases from J, with 10 bases in between. The CDR3 loop spans 14 amino acids. The germline V gene has CDR1 MNHEY and CDR2 SMNVEV (reference sequence). CDR3 amino acids: CASSLQGPHQPQHF. The CDR3 DNA reads TGTGCCAGCAGTTTACAAGGGCCTCATCAGCCCCAGCATTTT.

The V gene is TRBV9, the J gene TRBJ2-1; 13 nucleotides agree with TRBD2. This CDR3 comprises 16 residues. V lost 6 bases and J lost 3; bases outside the gene matches: 6. Germline V CDR1 and CDR2: SGDLS, YYNGEE. This CDR3 is CASTPGTSGIYNEQFF. CDR3 nucleotide sequence: TGTGCCAGCACCCCCGGGACTAGCGGGATCTACAATGAGCAGTTCTTC. The full variable domain, rest sourced from reference TRBV9 and TRBJ2-1, is DSGVTQTPKHLITATGQRVTLRCSPRSGDLSVYWYQQSLDQGLQFLIQYYNGEERAKGNILERFSAQQFPDLHSELNLSSLELGDSALYFCASTPGTSGIYNEQFFGPGTRLTVL.

This clonotype was detected only a few times. The chain joins TRBV29-1 to TRBJ2-3, with TRBD1 identical over 8 bases. Germline values: CDR1 SQVTM, CDR2 ANQGSEA. With 2 bases clipped from V and 4 bases from J, the junction kept 8 bases outside the gene matches. The CDR3 covers 15 residues. CDR3 bases: TGCAGCGTTGAAAGCGGCAGGGGGCAATCAGATACGCAGTATTTT. Translation gives CSVESGRGQSDTQYF.

This clonotype was recorded a few times. This chain links TRBV20-1 with TRBJ2-3, with TRBD2 matching over 14 bases. Germline assignment: CDR1 DFQATT and CDR2 SNEGSKA (reference sequence). The CDR3 covers 16 residues. J lost 5 bases, V lost 4 bases, and 8 bases had no gene match. The CDR3 DNA reads as TGCAGTGCTAAGGGACTAGCGGGGGCAGGGGGAGATACGCAGTATTTT. The encoded protein is CSAKGLAGAGGDTQYF.

The gene calls are TRBV7-9 and TRBJ2-3; 8 nucleotides line up with TRBD2. Per germline, CDR1 SEHNR and CDR2 FQNEAQ (reference sequence). The junction had 18 bases not matched to a gene; V was cut back by 6 bases and J by 10 bases. The CDR3 is 16 residues long. CDR3 sequence: CASSAAAGTRDPPQYF. In DNA form, the CDR3 reads TGTGCCAGCAGTGCTGCAGCCGGGACTAGGGACCCTCCGCAGTATTTT.

This chain links TRBV23-1 with TRBJ2-7, with D unresolved. TRBV23-1 is designated an ORF whose function remains uncertain. V was shortened by 0 bases and J by 6 bases, with 9 bases between the two germline ends. CDR3 length: 13 residues. This CDR3 is CASSQSKPGEQYV. The CDR3, as DNA: TGCGCCAGCAGTCAATCGAAGCCAGGCGAGCAGTACGTC.

The chain is built from TRBV6-5 and TRBJ2-2; no reliable D call. The CDR3 loop spans 17 amino acids. V was cut by 2 bases and J by 0 bases, with 13 bases left in between. Germline CDR1 MNHEY, CDR2 SVGAGI. CDR3 in amino acids: CASSYEVSFSNTGELFF. CDR3 bases: TGTGCCAGCAGTTACGAGGTCTCCTTCTCGAACACCGGGGAGCTGTTTTTT.

The chain combines TRBV7-8 with TRBJ2-1; TRBD2 agrees at 12 bases. The junction had 8 bases not matched to a gene; V was cut back by 5 bases and J by 6 bases. Germline V gives CDR1 SGHVS, CDR2 FQNEAQ. The CDR3 is 16 amino acids. The CDR3 coding sequence is TGTGCCAGCAGCCCCTGGACTAGCGGGGTCTCCAATGAGCAGTTCTTC. Amino acids: CASSPWTSGVSNEQFF. The entire variable domain, with the rest obtained from reference TRBV7-8 and TRBJ2-1, is as follows: GAGVSQSPRYKVAKRGQDVALRCDPISGHVSLFWYQQALGQGPEFLTYFQNEAQLDKSGLPSDRFFAERPEGSVSTLKIQRTQQEDSAVYLCASSPWTSGVSNEQFFGPGTRLTVL.

The chain links TRBV4-3 to TRBJ1-6; D gene ambiguous. V lost 1 base to trimming and J lost 10 bases, with 8 bases between them. The CDR3 contains 13 residues. CDR1 is LGHNA, CDR2 YSLEER, per germline. DNA of the CDR3: TGCGCCAGCAGCCAAGTCGGGGTGTCACCCCTCCACTTT. Amino acid sequence: CASSQVGVSPLHF.

There are a few counts of this clonotype. The gene calls are TRBV7-3 and TRBJ2-2; tentatively, D is TRBD2 (6 bases). V was clipped by 5 bases and J by 0 bases, with 10 bases between them. The CDR3 is 15 amino acids. CDR1 is SGHTA, CDR2 FQGTGA, per germline. This CDR3 reads CASSTGSSNTGELFF. As DNA, the CDR3 is TGTGCCAGCAGCACCGGGAGTTCGAACACCGGGGAGCTGTTTTTT.

This clonotype was recorded a few times. The genes are TRBV5-4 and TRBJ2-1, with D tentatively TRBD2 (6 bases). This CDR3 has 15 amino acids. In germline, CDR1 is SGHNT, CDR2 YYREEE (reference sequence). V dropped 5 bases and J dropped 6 bases, with 18 bases sitting between them. The CDR3 region has the DNA TGTGCCAGCAGTCCAGGAGGGGCGATTTCCAATGAGCAGTTCTTC. This encodes CASSPGGAISNEQFF.

This clonotype showed up just a few times. This chain links TRBV20-1 with TRBJ1-1; D gene ambiguous. This CDR3 is built from 16 residues. The V end lost 1 base, the J end lost 2 bases, and 17 bases lay between the germline ends. CDR1 and CDR2 (germline): DFQATT, SNEGSKA (reference sequence). The DNA of the CDR3 is TGCAGTGCTAGAGGAGCCGGACGGAAAACTAACACTGAAGCTTTCTTT. Its translation: CSARGAGRKTNTEAFF.

The sample holds many counts of this clonotype. CDR3 sequence: CASSLAEYNEQFF. The CDR3 DNA follows: TGTGCCAGCAGCTTAGCGGAATACAATGAGCAGTTCTTC. The J gene is TRBJ2-1, the V gene TRBV7-2; D gene uncertain. V lost 0 bases and J 4 bases, leaving 4 bases between the germline ends. The germline CDR1 and CDR2 sequences are SGHTA and FQGNSA. The CDR3 loop spans 13 amino acids.

This clonotype has just a few counts. This chain links TRBV20-1 with TRBJ1-5; 9 bases are a match to TRBD1. CDR3 size: 16 residues. The V gene end was trimmed by 0 bases and the J gene end by 7 bases; junction bases not matched to a gene: 10. Germline CDR1 DFQATT, CDR2 SNEGSKA (reference sequence). CDR3: CSAREPTGGNPQPQHF. The CDR3 DNA is TGCAGTGCTAGAGAACCGACAGGGGGTAACCCACAGCCCCAGCATTTT.

This clonotype was found a few times. V usage is TRBV18 and J usage is TRBJ2-1; D not resolved. The germline V gene has CDR1 KGHSH and CDR2 LQKENI. This CDR3 is 14 amino acids long. V lost 6 bases and J lost 12, with 21 bases in between. As DNA, the CDR3 is TGTGCCAGCTCGCCTACCCAGGCCCGTTCGGGGCAGTTCTTC. As protein: CASSPTQARSGQFF.

Only a few counts were recorded for this clonotype. V usage is TRBV6-2 or TRBV6-3 and J usage is TRBJ1-6; tentative D call: TRBD1 (5 bases). The V and J ends lost 8 bases and 8 bases respectively, with 10 bases between them. The CDR3 loop spans 12 amino acids. Germline V CDR1 and CDR2: MNHEY, SVGEGT. CDR3 nucleotide sequence: TGTGCCAGCCGGGACCGGGATTCACCCCTCCACTTT. It encodes CASRDRDSPLHF.

The chain joins TRBV6-6 to TRBJ2-7; tentatively, D is TRBD1 or TRBD2 (5 bases each). Germline values: CDR1 MNHNY, CDR2 SVGAGI (reference sequence). Trimming cost V 9 bases and J 5 bases, with 14 bases left between them. The CDR3 contains 12 residues. The DNA of the CDR3 is TGTGCCAGTGGATTTGGGGACCACGAGCAGTACGTC. Translating it yields CASGFGDHEQYV.

Many counts were recorded for this clonotype. V gene TRBV24-1 combines with J gene TRBJ2-1; possibly TRBD1 for D (6 bases). V shed 3 bases and J shed 7 bases, with 15 bases lying between them. Germline CDR1 and CDR2: KGHDR and SFDVKD. This CDR3 comprises 15 residues. The CDR3 DNA reads as TGTGCCACCAGTGATCCCATGGACAGCCATAATGAGCAGTTCTTC. Protein product: CATSDPMDSHNEQFF.

This clonotype occurred a few times. In DNA, the CDR3 is TGTGCCAGCAGCCCCACTGACGGCTACGAGCAGTACTTC. Translating it yields CASSPTDGYEQYF. The rearrangement links TRBV7-2 to TRBJ2-7, with D hard to call. This CDR3 has 13 amino acids. CDR1 is SGHTA and CDR2 is FQGNSA in the germline V gene. The V end was cut by 5 bases, the J end by 3 bases, with 11 bases between.

The chain is built from TRBV4-2 and TRBJ2-7, with D hard to call. Looked up from germline, CDR1 is LGHNA and CDR2 is YNFKEQ. The CDR3 covers 14 residues. The CDR3 protein is CARSQEYPGAEQYV. The CDR3 bases are TGTGCCAGGAGCCAAGAATACCCAGGCGCCGAGCAGTACGTC.